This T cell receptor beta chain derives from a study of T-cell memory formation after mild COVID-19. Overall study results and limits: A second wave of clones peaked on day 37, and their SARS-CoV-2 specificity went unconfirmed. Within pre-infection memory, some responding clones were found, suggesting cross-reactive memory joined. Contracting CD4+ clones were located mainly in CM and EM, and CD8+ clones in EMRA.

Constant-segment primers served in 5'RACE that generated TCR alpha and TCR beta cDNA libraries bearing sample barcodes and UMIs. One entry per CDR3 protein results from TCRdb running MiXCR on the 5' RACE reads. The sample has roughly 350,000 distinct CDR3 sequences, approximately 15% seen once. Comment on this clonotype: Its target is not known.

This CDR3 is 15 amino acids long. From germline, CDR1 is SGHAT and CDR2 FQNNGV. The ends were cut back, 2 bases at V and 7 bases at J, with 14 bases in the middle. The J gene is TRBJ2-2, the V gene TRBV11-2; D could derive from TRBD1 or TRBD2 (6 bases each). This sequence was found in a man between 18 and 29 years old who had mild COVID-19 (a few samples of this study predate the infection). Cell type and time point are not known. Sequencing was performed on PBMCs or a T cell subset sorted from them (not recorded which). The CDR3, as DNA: TGTGCCAGCAGCTTAAACGGGGGCCAGGTCGGGGAGCTGTTTTTT. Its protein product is CASSLNGGQVGELFF.